These 32 T cell receptor beta chains originate from one sample sequenced in a study of shared clonotypes between healthy human individuals. Naive CD8 isolation took CD45RO-negative cells positively selected for CCR7 and excluded terminally differentiated effector memory CD45RA+ cells. The table came from immunoSEQ multiplex PCR; TCRdb's copy has only in-frame clones and leaves some out. Among some 630,000 clones listed, about 96% were seen once. Sequencing input: naive CD8+ T cells sorted from blood. Receptors were obtained from a woman under 40 in good health.

V is TRBV5-5 and J is TRBJ2-7; TRBD2 aligns across 11 bases. J lost 3 bases, V lost 4 bases, and 3 bases had no gene match. The CDR3 length is 14 residues. Germline V gene data show CDR1 as SGHKS and CDR2 as YYEKEE (reference sequence). Here the CDR3 DNA reads TGTGCCAGCAGCCCGGGACTAGCGGACTACGAGCAGTACTTC. Its protein product is CASSPGLADYEQYF.

The genes are TRBV10-2 and TRBJ2-7; D is uncertain. Trimming removed 8 bases from V and 2 bases from J, with 7 bases in between. From germline, CDR1 is WSHSY and CDR2 SAAADI. The CDR3 is made up of 11 amino acids. As DNA, the CDR3 is TGCGCCAGCGGCGAAACCTACGAGCAGTACTTC. Amino acids: CASGETYEQYF.

The chain is built from TRBV14 and TRBJ2-7; D may correspond to TRBD1 or TRBD2 (5 bases each). Germline V CDR1 and CDR2: SGHDN, FVKESK. This CDR3 is 13 amino acids long. The V and J ends lost 6 bases and 6 bases respectively, with 15 bases between them. The CDR3 sequence is CASSSSQGGEQYF. CDR3 nucleotides: TGTGCCAGCAGTTCTAGCCAGGGCGGCGAGCAGTACTTC.

V and J are TRBV6-1 and TRBJ2-7, with no clear D. CDR1 and CDR2 (germline): MNHNS, SASEGT. V was shortened by 2 bases and J by 4 bases, with 9 bases between the two germline ends. The CDR3 spans 13 residues. CDR3 DNA: TGTGCCAGCAGTGAAACCTCCCAATACGAGCAGTACTTC. Protein: CASSETSQYEQYF.

The chain recombines TRBV7-9 with TRBJ2-1; no firm D call. CDR3 length: 14 residues. Trimming pared 1 base from V and 7 bases from J, leaving 11 bases between. The germline gives CDR1 SEHNR, CDR2 FQNEAQ (reference sequence). The CDR3 DNA is TGTGCCAGCAGCTTAGGGTTTAGTGGGAATGAGCAGTTCTTC. Its protein is CASSLGFSGNEQFF.

The chain is built from TRBV11-2 and TRBJ2-5, with 10 bases aligning to TRBD1. V lost 6 bases to trimming and J lost 3 bases; unmatched junction nucleotides: 10. CDR1 SGHAT and CDR2 FQNNGV come from the germline V gene. The CDR3 is 16 amino acids. The CDR3 nucleotides are TGTGCCAGCAGTCCGACCGACAGGGGGCTAGAAGAGACCCAGTACTTC. Translating it yields CASSPTDRGLEETQYF. The whole variable domain, filled in from reference TRBV11-2 and TRBJ2-5, reads EAGVAQSPRYKIIEKRQSVAFWCNPISGHATLYWYQQILGQGPKLLIQFQNNGVVDDSQLPKDRFSAERLKGVDSTLKIQPAKLEDSAVYLCASSPTDRGLEETQYFGPGTRLLVL.

The chain recombines TRBV6-5 with TRBJ2-7; D is unresolved. Germline CDR1 reads MNHEY; CDR2 reads SVGAGI. The V and J ends lost 4 bases and 0 bases respectively, with 13 bases between them. This CDR3 comprises 15 residues. The CDR3 DNA reads TGTGCCAGCAGTTCCAACGGTCCAAACTCCTACGAGCAGTACTTC. Amino acid sequence: CASSSNGPNSYEQYF.

The chain couples TRBV30 to TRBJ2-2; the D gene is possibly TRBD2 (5 bases). V was cut by 7 bases and J by 6 bases, with 18 bases left in between. The CDR3 is 14 amino acids. From germline, CDR1 is GTSNPN and CDR2 SVGIG (reference sequence). For the CDR3, the DNA is TGTGCCTACGGGGATAGCCTTCATTCCGGGGAGCTGTTTTTT. Its protein product is CAYGDSLHSGELFF.

The rearrangement uses TRBV4-2 and TRBJ2-2, with 9 bases identical to TRBD2. The CDR3 has 19 amino acids. The V gene end was trimmed by 0 bases and the J gene end by 2 bases; junction bases not matched to a gene: 10. Germline-derived CDR1 and CDR2 are LGHNA and YNFKEQ. The CDR3 protein is CASSQDHSGSLLNTGELFF. In DNA, the CDR3 is TGTGCCAGCAGCCAAGACCATAGCGGGAGCCTACTAAACACCGGGGAGCTGTTTTTT.

The rearrangement uses TRBV5-6 and TRBJ2-7, with 10 bases fitting TRBD1. This CDR3 region has 14 residues. Per the germline V gene, CDR1 is SGHDT and CDR2 is YYEEEE. V shed 0 bases, J shed 6 bases, and the junction held 3 bases outside the gene matches. The CDR3 nucleotides are TGTGCCAGCAGCTTGGGGGGACAGGGGTCCGAGCAGTACTTC. Encoded protein: CASSLGGQGSEQYF.

CDR3 sequence (DNA): TGTGCCAGCAGTCAACTGCGCGGGGAGCTGTTTTTT. This encodes CASSQLRGELFF. The V and J genes are TRBV7-9 and TRBJ2-2; D gene ambiguous. The CDR3 runs 12 residues. Trimming took 6 bases from V and 7 from J, leaving 9 bases between them. Germline-derived CDR1 and CDR2 are SEHNR and FQNEAQ (reference sequence).

J is TRBJ1-1 and V is TRBV6-5; unclear D gene. V shed 2 bases and J shed 5 bases, with 9 bases lying between them. The CDR3 runs to 13 residues. CDR1 and CDR2 (germline): MNHEY, SVGAGI. The CDR3 nucleotides read TGTGCCAGCAGTTACCTCCGGGGAACTGAAGCTTTCTTT. Its translation: CASSYLRGTEAFF.

The chain links TRBV28 to TRBJ2-1; the D is unclear. This CDR3 is 12 amino acids long. V dropped 5 bases and J dropped 6 bases, with 8 bases sitting between them. Germline V gene lookup returns CDR1 MDHEN and CDR2 SYDVKM. CDR3 coding DNA: TGTGCCAGCAGTCTAGTCGCCAATGAGCAGTTCTTC. Its translation: CASSLVANEQFF.

The chain couples TRBV19 to TRBJ1-3, with D unclear. Trimming pared 3 bases from V and 3 bases from J, leaving 15 bases between. Germline V CDR1 and CDR2: LNHDA, SQIVND (reference sequence). CDR3 length equals 16 residues. The CDR3 spells CASSIHPRRSGNTIYF. The CDR3 DNA follows: TGTGCCAGTAGTATTCACCCCAGACGGAGTGGAAACACCATATATTTT. Based on the CDR3 plus reference TRBV19 and TRBJ1-3, the full variable domain is DGGITQSPKYLFRKEGQNVTLSCEQNLNHDAMYWYRQDPGQGLRLIYYSQIVNDFQKGDIAEGYSVSREKKESFPLTVTSAQKNPTAFYLCASSIHPRRSGNTIYFGEGSWLTVV.

V gene TRBV10-2 combines with J gene TRBJ1-2; 7 bases align to TRBD1. CDR1 is WSHSY and CDR2 is SAAADI in the germline V gene. Trimming removed 2 bases from V and 1 base from J; junction bases left unmatched: 4. CDR3 length equals 15 residues. CDR3 DNA: TGCGCCAGCAGTGAGCCTGGGACAGATAACTATGGCTACACCTTC. Its translation is CASSEPGTDNYGYTF.

The gene calls are TRBV27 and TRBJ1-5, with 8 bases fitting TRBD1. V was clipped by 8 bases and J by 2 bases; unmatched bases: 5. This CDR3 contains 14 residues. Germline loops: CDR1 MNHEY, CDR2 SMNVEV (reference sequence). CDR3 region: CASGPGQGNQPQHF. DNA of the CDR3: TGTGCCAGCGGGCCGGGACAGGGCAATCAGCCCCAGCATTTT.

This clone was counted between two and nine times. The chain uses TRBV6-5 and TRBJ1-1, with D unclear. The CDR3 is 15 residues long. Germline V gene sequence: CDR1 MNHEY, CDR2 SVGAGI. Trimming shortened V by 5 bases and J by 0 bases, and 13 bases separated the two germline ends. The DNA for the CDR3 is TGTGCCAGCAGTACCCCGACGGAAATGAACACTGAAGCTTTCTTT. This translates into CASSTPTEMNTEAFF.

The chain has TRBV28 and TRBJ2-7, with D unclear. CDR1 is MDHEN and CDR2 is SYDVKM in the germline V gene. CDR3 length: 11 residues. V was pared by 3 bases and J by 6 bases, with 6 bases between. The DNA for the CDR3 is TGTGCCAGCAGTTTGGTGGGCGAGCAGTACTTC. The encoded protein is CASSLVGEQYF.

CDR3 bases: TGTGCCAGCAACAAAGCCCCTAGCGGGATAGGTGAGACCCAGTACTTC. Amino acids: CASNKAPSGIGETQYF. This chain uses TRBV14 with TRBJ2-5; 9 nucleotides match TRBD2. CDR1 and CDR2 (germline): SGHDN, FVKESK. CDR3 length: 16 residues. V was clipped by 7 bases and J by 5 bases; unmatched bases: 14.

The V and J genes are TRBV28 and TRBJ1-2; D possibly corresponds to TRBD1 (5 bases). Germline CDR1 is MDHEN and CDR2 is SYDVKM. With 5 bases removed from V and 7 bases from J, the gap between germline ends came to 20 bases. The CDR3 is made up of 15 amino acids. The CDR3 protein is CASSPMGQGSSGYTF. For the CDR3, the DNA is TGTGCCAGCAGTCCTATGGGGCAGGGTAGCTCTGGCTACACCTTC.

This chain connects TRBV12-5 to TRBJ2-1, with D possibly TRBD2 on 6 matching bases. Germline loops: CDR1 LGHNT, CDR2 FRNRAP. Between the trimmed V and J ends, which lost 1 base and 4 bases, there was a span of 17 bases. The CDR3 covers 17 residues. In DNA, the CDR3 is TGTGCTAGTGGTTTGGACACCGCGGACTATATATACAATGAGCAGTTCTTC. Its protein product is CASGLDTADYIYNEQFF.

This chain joins TRBV5-6 and TRBJ2-3; D call uncertain. The germline V and J ends were trimmed by 3 bases and 2 bases, with 4 bases remaining between them. The CDR3 covers 12 residues. CDR1 SGHDT and CDR2 YYEEEE come from the germline V gene. The CDR3 DNA is TGTGCCAGCAGCTCCTACACAGATACGCAGTATTTT. It translates to CASSSYTDTQYF.

CDR3 nucleotides: TGTGCCAGCACATCTCCGGGTAGGGGCGAGCAGTACTTC. Translation gives CASTSPGRGEQYF. The gene calls are TRBV28 and TRBJ2-7; D is perhaps TRBD1 (5 bases). V gave up 7 bases and J gave up 6 bases, with 16 bases separating them. The CDR3 loop spans 13 amino acids. Germline CDR1 MDHEN, CDR2 SYDVKM.

Note on this clone: Other DNA sequences in the same sample also yield this CDR3. The rearrangement links TRBV11-2 to TRBJ2-1; TRBD2 matches 11 bases. The CDR3 totals 16 residues. In germline, CDR1 is SGHAT, CDR2 FQNNGV. V lost 1 base to trimming and J lost 4 bases; unmatched junction nucleotides: 3. The CDR3 DNA reads as TGTGCCAGCAGCTTAGGGGGACTAGCGGCTTACAATGAGCAGTTCTTC. Translated: CASSLGGLAAYNEQFF.

The V gene is TRBV2, the J gene TRBJ2-7; perhaps TRBD2 as D (6 bases). This CDR3 region has 15 residues. The germline CDR1 and CDR2 sequences are SNHLY and FYNNEI. Trimming took off 7 bases at V and 3 bases at J, with 19 bases between the two ends. The CDR3 reads CASTAGPQFSYEQYF. In DNA, the CDR3 is TGTGCCAGCACTGCGGGACCGCAGTTCAGCTACGAGCAGTACTTC.

V gene TRBV27 combines with J gene TRBJ2-7, with 9 bases fitting TRBD2. V shed 5 bases, J shed 3 bases, and the junction held 5 bases outside the gene matches. The CDR3 contains 14 residues. Germline V gene lookup returns CDR1 MNHEY and CDR2 SMNVEV (reference sequence). The CDR3 sequence: CASSRGLAGYEQYF. The CDR3, as DNA: TGTGCCAGCAGTAGGGGACTAGCCGGCTACGAGCAGTACTTC.

The chain employs TRBV9 and TRBJ2-2; 14 bases agree with TRBD2. Germline trimming cut 0 bases from V and 4 bases from J; bases unmatched to any gene: 5. The CDR3 has 18 residues. Germline V CDR1 and CDR2: SGDLS, YYNGEE. Here the CDR3 DNA reads TGTGCCAGCAGCGTAGGACTAGCGGGAGGGCAGGGCACCGGGGAGCTGTTTTTT. Translated, it gives CASSVGLAGGQGTGELFF.

This clone was counted a single time. The gene calls are TRBV7-9 and TRBJ2-7, with D perhaps matching TRBD1 (5 bases). Germline CDR1 reads SEHNR; CDR2 reads FQNEAQ (reference sequence). The CDR3 is made up of 13 amino acids. The V and J ends lost 1 base and 7 bases respectively, with 11 bases between them. CDR3 DNA: TGTGCCAGCAGCTTAGAGCAGGGATGGGAGCAGTACTTC. It encodes CASSLEQGWEQYF.

The rearrangement links TRBV10-2 to TRBJ2-2; a possible D gene is TRBD1 (6 bases). V was cut by 9 bases and J by 1 base, with 12 bases left in between. The CDR3 extends over 14 amino acids. CDR1 is WSHSY, CDR2 SAAADI, per germline. The CDR3 protein is CASGTIQNTGELFF. Written as DNA, the CDR3 is TGCGCCAGTGGGACAATTCAGAACACCGGGGAGCTGTTTTTT.

A word on this clone: Other nucleotide sequences from this sample produce the same CDR3. J is TRBJ2-7 and V is TRBV6-5; D is perhaps TRBD1 or TRBD2 (5 bases each). Trimming left V 0 bases short and J 0 bases short, with 9 bases between. From germline, CDR1 is MNHEY and CDR2 SVGAGI. The CDR3 covers 15 residues. The CDR3 is CASSYSGESSYEQYF. DNA of the CDR3: TGTGCCAGCAGTTACTCGGGGGAGAGCTCCTACGAGCAGTACTTC.

The chain couples TRBV5-6 to TRBJ2-7, with TRBD2 matching 14 bases. The CDR3 is made up of 15 amino acids. With V trimmed by 5 bases and J by 5 bases, 6 bases remained unmatched. The germline V gene encodes CDR1 SGHDT and CDR2 YYEEEE. Written as DNA, the CDR3 is TGTGCCAGCAGTCGACTAGCGGGAGGGAAGGACGAGCAGTACTTC. Translating it yields CASSRLAGGKDEQYF.

The chain couples TRBV28 to TRBJ1-5; possible D gene TRBD1, 5 bases. CDR1 and CDR2 from the germline V gene are MDHEN and SYDVKM. Trimming took 1 base from V and 2 from J, leaving 12 bases between them. The CDR3 sequence is 16 residues long. The CDR3 DNA reads as TGTGCCAGCAGTTTATCCGGGGGAAAGGGCAATCAGCCCCAGCATTTT. Residues: CASSLSGGKGNQPQHF.